This T cell receptor beta chain was recovered during a study of regulatory T cells in long-lasting Graves disease. This clonotype was detected ten times or more. Arm-PCR of CDR3 regions and iRepertoire HTBI primers were the basis on which TCR beta libraries were built. TCRdb passed the multiplex PCR reads through MiXCR, listing each CDR3 protein once. The sample lists about 470,000 distinct CDR3 sequences, around 21% occurring once. Time point given: persistent/refractory GD, antithyroid drugs over 5 years with positive TRAb. Construction of the TCR library relied on RNA isolated from PBMCs. Those enrolled as patients came out of an endocrinology department in Xi'an, China. The starting material was peripheral blood mononuclear cells (PBMCs), obtained when the disease was refractory, from a patient treated with antithyroid drugs. The receptor's source is a female donor with Graves disease.

CDR3 in DNA: TGTGCCAGCAGTTCTGGGGCATCCTACGAGCAGTACTTC. The encoded protein is CASSSGASYEQYF. The chain joins TRBV28 to TRBJ2-7; a possible D gene is TRBD1 (5 bases). CDR3 size: 13 residues. V was shortened by 4 bases and J by 1 base, with 8 bases between the two germline ends. Germline CDR1 reads MDHEN; CDR2 reads SYDVKM. The full variable domain, its missing parts supplied by reference TRBV28 and TRBJ2-7, is DVKVTQSSRYLVKRTGEKVFLECVQDMDHENMFWYRQDPGLGLRLIYFSYDVKMKEKGDIPEGYSVSREKKERFSLILESASTNQTSMYLCASSSGASYEQYFGPGTRLTVT.